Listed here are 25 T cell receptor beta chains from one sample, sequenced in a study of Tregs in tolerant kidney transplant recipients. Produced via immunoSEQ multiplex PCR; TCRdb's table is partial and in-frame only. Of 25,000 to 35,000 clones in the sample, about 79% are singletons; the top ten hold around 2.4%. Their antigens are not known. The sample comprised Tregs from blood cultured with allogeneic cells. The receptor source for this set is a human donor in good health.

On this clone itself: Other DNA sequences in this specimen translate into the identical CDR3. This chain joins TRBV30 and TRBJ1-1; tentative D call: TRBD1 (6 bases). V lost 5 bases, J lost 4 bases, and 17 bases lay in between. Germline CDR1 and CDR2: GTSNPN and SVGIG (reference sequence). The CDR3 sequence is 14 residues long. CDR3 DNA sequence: TGTGCCTGGTCCCGGGGGGCTGCTGGCACTGAAGCTTTCTTT. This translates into CAWSRGAAGTEAFF.

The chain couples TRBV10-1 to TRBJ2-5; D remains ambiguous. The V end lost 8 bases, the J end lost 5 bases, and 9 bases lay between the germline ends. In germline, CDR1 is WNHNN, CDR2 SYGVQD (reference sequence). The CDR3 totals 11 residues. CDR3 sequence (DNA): TGCGCCAGCCTAATTGCGGAGACCCAGTACTTC. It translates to CASLIAETQYF.

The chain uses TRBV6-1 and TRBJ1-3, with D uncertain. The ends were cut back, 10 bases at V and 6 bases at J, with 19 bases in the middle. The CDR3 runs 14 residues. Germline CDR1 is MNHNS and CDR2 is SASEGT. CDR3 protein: CATKPILYANTIYF. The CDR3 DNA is TGTGCCACCAAACCTATACTGTACGCAAACACCATATATTTT.

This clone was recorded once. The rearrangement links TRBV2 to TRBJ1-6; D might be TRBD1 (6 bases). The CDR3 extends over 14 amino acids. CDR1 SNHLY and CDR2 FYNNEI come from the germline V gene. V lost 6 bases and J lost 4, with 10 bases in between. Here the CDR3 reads CASRGAVYNSPLHF. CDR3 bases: TGTGCCAGCAGGGGGGCGGTTTATAATTCACCCCTCCACTTT.

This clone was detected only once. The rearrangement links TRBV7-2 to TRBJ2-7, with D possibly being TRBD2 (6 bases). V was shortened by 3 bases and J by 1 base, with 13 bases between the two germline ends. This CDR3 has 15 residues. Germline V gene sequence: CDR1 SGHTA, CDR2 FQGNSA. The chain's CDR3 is CASSLNGGTSYEQYF. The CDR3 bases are TGTGCCAGCAGCTTGAACGGGGGTACGTCCTACGAGCAGTACTTC.

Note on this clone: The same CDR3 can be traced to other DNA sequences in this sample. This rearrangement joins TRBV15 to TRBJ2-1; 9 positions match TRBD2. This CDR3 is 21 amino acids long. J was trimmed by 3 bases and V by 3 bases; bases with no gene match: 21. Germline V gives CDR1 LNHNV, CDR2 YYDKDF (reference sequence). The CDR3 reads CATSSPRTESGRISLYNEQFF. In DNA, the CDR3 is TGTGCCACCAGCAGCCCTAGGACAGAAAGCGGGAGGATCTCCCTCTACAATGAGCAGTTCTTC.

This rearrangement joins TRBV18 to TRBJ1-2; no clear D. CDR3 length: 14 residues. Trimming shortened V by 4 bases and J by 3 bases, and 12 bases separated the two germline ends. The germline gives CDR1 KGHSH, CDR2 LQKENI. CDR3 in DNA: TGTGCCAGCTCACTCTCCGGAGGAGACTATGGCTACACCTTC. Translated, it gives CASSLSGGDYGYTF.

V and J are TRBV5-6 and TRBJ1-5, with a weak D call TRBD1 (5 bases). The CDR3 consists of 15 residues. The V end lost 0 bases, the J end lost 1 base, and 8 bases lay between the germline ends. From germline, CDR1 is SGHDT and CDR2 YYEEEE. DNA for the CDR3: TGTGCCAGCAGCTTGGCTGGGGGAAGCAATCAGCCCCAGCATTTT. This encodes CASSLAGGSNQPQHF.

The CDR3 DNA sequence: TGTGCCAGCAGAACAGGGGACGTGGGCTACACCTTC. It translates to CASRTGDVGYTF. This chain uses TRBV6-5 with TRBJ1-2; 7 bases are shared with TRBD1. Germline assignment: CDR1 MNHEY and CDR2 SVGAGI. The CDR3 is made up of 12 amino acids. The V gene end was trimmed by 6 bases and the J gene end by 8 bases; junction bases not matched to a gene: 6.

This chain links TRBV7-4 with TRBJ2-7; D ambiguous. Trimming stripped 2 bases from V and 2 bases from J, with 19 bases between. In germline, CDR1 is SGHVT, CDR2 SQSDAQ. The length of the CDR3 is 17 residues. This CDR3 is CASSLSHSLGFPYEQYF. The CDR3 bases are TGTGCCAGCAGCTTAAGTCATTCCCTGGGCTTCCCCTACGAGCAGTACTTC.

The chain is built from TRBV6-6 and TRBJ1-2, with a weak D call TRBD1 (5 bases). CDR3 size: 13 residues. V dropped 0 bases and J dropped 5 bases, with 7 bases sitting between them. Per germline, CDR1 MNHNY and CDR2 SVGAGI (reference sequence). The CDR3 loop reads CASSYSGRYGYTF. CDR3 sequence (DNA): TGTGCCAGCAGTTACTCGGGGCGGTATGGCTACACCTTC.

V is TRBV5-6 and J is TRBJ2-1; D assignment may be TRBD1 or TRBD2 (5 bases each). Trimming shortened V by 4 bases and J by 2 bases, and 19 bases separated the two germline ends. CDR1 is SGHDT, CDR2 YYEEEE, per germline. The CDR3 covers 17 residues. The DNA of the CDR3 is TGTGCCAGCAGCCACGAGACCGGGACCTTTACCTACAATGAGCAGTTCTTC. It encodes CASSHETGTFTYNEQFF.

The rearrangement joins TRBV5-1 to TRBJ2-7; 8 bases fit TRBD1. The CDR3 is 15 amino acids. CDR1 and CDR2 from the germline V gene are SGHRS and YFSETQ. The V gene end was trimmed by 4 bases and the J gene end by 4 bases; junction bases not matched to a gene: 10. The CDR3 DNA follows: TGCGCCAGCAGCCCGGGGACAGGTCGTTTGTACGAGCAGTACTTC. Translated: CASSPGTGRLYEQYF.

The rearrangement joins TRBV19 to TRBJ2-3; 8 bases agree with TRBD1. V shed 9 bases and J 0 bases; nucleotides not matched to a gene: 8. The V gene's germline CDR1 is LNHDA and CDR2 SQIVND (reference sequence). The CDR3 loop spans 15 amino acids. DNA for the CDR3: TGTGCCAGCGGTATAACAGGGGGGAGCACAGATACGCAGTATTTT. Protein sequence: CASGITGGSTDTQYF.

CDR3 DNA sequence: TGTGCCAGCAGCTTATCTCCGGGGTTAGGCTACGAGCAGTACTTC. Translated, it gives CASSLSPGLGYEQYF. The chain combines TRBV7-2 with TRBJ2-7; tentatively, D is TRBD2 (5 bases). The CDR3 contains 15 residues. The germline CDR1 and CDR2 sequences are SGHTA and FQGNSA. The V and J ends lost 2 bases and 3 bases respectively, with 14 bases between them. The full variable domain, in which reference TRBV7-2 and TRBJ2-7 provide the parts outside the CDR3, is GAGVSQSPSNKVTEKGKDVELRCDPISGHTALYWYRQSLGQGLEFLIYFQGNSAPDKSGLPSDRFSAERTGGSVSTLTIQRTQQEDSAVYLCASSLSPGLGYEQYFGPGTRLTVT.

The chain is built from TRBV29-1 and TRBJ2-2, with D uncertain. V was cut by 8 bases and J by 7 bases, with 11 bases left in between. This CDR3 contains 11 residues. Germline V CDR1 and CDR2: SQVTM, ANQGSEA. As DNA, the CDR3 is TGCAGCTTCGGGTTGGTCGGGGAGCTGTTTTTT. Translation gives CSFGLVGELFF.

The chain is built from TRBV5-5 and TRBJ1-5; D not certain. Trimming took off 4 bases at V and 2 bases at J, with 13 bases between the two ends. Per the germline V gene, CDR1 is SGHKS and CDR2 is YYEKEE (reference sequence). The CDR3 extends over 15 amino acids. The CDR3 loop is CASSLDPSGNQPQHF. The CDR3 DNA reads TGTGCCAGCAGCCTGGACCCCTCGGGCAATCAGCCCCAGCATTTT.

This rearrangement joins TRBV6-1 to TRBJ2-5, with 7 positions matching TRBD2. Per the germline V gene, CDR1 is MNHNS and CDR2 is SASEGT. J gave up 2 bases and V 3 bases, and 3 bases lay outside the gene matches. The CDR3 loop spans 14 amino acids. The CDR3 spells CASSERGLQETQYF. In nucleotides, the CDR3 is TGTGCCAGCAGTGAGCGGGGGTTGCAAGAGACCCAGTACTTC.

In DNA, the CDR3 is TGTGCCAGCAGCTTCCCATCCGGGGGTAGGGCCAACGTCCTGACTTTC. Translating it yields CASSFPSGGRANVLTF. The V gene is TRBV7-8, the J gene TRBJ2-6; perhaps TRBD2 as D (6 bases). This CDR3 is 16 amino acids long. V was pared by 3 bases and J by 5 bases, with 14 bases between. Per germline, CDR1 SGHVS and CDR2 FQNEAQ.

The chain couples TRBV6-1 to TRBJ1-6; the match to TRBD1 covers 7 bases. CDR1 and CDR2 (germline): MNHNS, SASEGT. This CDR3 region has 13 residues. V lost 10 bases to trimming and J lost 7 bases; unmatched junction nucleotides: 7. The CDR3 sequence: CAIKDRPNSPLHF. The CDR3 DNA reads TGTGCCATCAAGGACAGGCCGAATTCACCCCTCCACTTT.

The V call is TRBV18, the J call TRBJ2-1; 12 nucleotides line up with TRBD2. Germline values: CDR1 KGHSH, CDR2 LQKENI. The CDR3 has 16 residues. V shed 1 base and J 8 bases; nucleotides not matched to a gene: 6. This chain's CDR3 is CASSPLPSGRGYEQFF. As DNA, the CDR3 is TGTGCCAGCTCACCACTGCCTAGCGGGAGGGGGTATGAGCAGTTCTTC.

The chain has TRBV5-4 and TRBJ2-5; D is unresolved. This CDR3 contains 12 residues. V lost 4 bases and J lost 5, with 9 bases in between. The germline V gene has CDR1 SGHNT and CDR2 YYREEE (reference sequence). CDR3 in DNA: TGTGCCAGCAGCCCTTACGGGGAGACCCAGTACTTC. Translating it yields CASSPYGETQYF. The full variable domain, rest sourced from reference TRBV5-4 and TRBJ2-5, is ETGVTQSPTHLIKTRGQQVTLRCSSQSGHNTVSWYQQALGQGPQFIFQYYREEENGRGNFPPRFSGLQFPNYSSELNVNALELDDSALYLCASSPYGETQYFGPGTRLLVL.

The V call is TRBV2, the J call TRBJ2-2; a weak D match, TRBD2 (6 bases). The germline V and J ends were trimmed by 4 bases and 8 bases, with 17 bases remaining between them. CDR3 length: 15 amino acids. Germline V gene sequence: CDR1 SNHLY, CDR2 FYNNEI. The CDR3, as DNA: TGTGCCAGCAGTGTGAGGCGGGGTGGGGTTGGGGAGCTGTTTTTT. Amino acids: CASSVRRGGVGELFF.

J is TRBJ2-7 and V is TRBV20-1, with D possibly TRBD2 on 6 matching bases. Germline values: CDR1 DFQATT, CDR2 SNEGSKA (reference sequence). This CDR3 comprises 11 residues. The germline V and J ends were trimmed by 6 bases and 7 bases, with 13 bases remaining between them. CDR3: CSAQWTKEQYF. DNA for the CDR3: TGCAGTGCCCAATGGACTAAGGAGCAGTACTTC.

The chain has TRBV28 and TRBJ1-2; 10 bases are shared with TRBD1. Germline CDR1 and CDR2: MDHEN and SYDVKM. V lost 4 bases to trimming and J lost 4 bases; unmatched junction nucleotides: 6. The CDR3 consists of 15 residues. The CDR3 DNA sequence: TGTGCCAGCAGTTCACCGGGACAGGGGACCTATGGCTACACCTTC. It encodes CASSSPGQGTYGYTF.